This entry lists 32 T cell receptor beta chains sequenced from one sample in a study of T cell repertoires in cytomegalovirus infection. TCRdb itself ran the reads through MiXCR, one entry per CDR3 protein. Of about 890,000 distinct CDR3 sequences detected, about a third appear once; the ten largest clones hold roughly 13%. These receptors have no known antigen. This sample comprised cultured CD8+ T cells from PBMCs, obtained from culture after CMV antigen stimulation. The origin of the receptors is a human donor in good health (CMV status not recorded). Some clones in this sample may be carry-over from other donors' samples.

V is TRBV11-2 and J is TRBJ2-7; possibly TRBD1 for D (6 bases). From germline, CDR1 is SGHAT and CDR2 FQNNGV. CDR3 size: 13 residues. Trimming removed 5 bases at V and 3 bases at J, with 11 bases between. CDR3 loop: CASSQRTDYEQYV. The CDR3 nucleotides read TGTGCCAGCAGCCAGAGGACAGACTACGAGCAGTACGTC.

J is TRBJ1-1 and V is TRBV6-2 or TRBV6-3, with D possibly matching TRBD1 (6 bases). The CDR3 has 16 amino acids. Germline V gene data show CDR1 as MNHEY and CDR2 as SVGEGT. The ends were cut back, 2 bases at V and 0 bases at J, with 13 bases in the middle. The CDR3 coding sequence is TGTGCCAGCAGTTACATTACCCAGGGGATGAACACTGAAGCTTTCTTT. Amino acids: CASSYITQGMNTEAFF.

The rearrangement uses TRBV27 and TRBJ1-5, with unresolved D. Trimming stripped 1 base from V and 4 bases from J, with 11 bases between. Germline CDR1 MNHEY, CDR2 SMNVEV (reference sequence). The CDR3 is made up of 15 amino acids. The CDR3 reads CASSLFSTRNQPQHF. The CDR3 bases are TGTGCCAGCAGTTTATTCAGCACCCGTAATCAGCCCCAGCATTTT.

This clonotype was found a few times. The rearrangement joins TRBV19 to TRBJ2-5, with D possibly matching TRBD1 (6 bases). V lost 1 base, J lost 5 bases, and 14 bases lay in between. Germline values: CDR1 LNHDA, CDR2 SQIVND (reference sequence). The length of the CDR3 is 15 residues. Here the CDR3 reads CASSIVPDRLETQYF. CDR3 sequence (DNA): TGTGCCAGTAGTATAGTACCCGACAGGCTGGAGACCCAGTACTTC. The whole variable domain, filled in from reference TRBV19 and TRBJ2-5, reads DGGITQSPKYLFRKEGQNVTLSCEQNLNHDAMYWYRQDPGQGLRLIYYSQIVNDFQKGDIAEGYSVSREKKESFPLTVTSAQKNPTAFYLCASSIVPDRLETQYFGPGTRLLVL.

The gene calls are TRBV27 and TRBJ1-3; no firm D call. The V end was cut by 6 bases, the J end by 3 bases, with 9 bases between. Germline assignment: CDR1 MNHEY and CDR2 SMNVEV (reference sequence). The CDR3 loop spans 13 amino acids. CDR3 sequence reads: CASSQDLGNTIYF. As DNA, the CDR3 is TGTGCCAGCAGCCAGGACCTTGGAAACACCATATATTTT.

The rearrangement uses TRBV13 and TRBJ2-5; D perhaps matches TRBD2 (6 bases). The ends were cut back, 2 bases at V and 9 bases at J, with 16 bases in the middle. The CDR3 covers 14 residues. Germline CDR1 reads PRHDT; CDR2 reads FYEKMQ (reference sequence). The CDR3 DNA sequence: TGTGCCAGCAGCTTAATGTCGGCGAGGGAGGCCCAGTACTTC. Its translation: CASSLMSAREAQYF.

The CDR3 DNA follows: TGTGCCAGCACCAAGACAGGCTCCTTTGCCCTAAGGGAAAAACTGTTTTTT. Translation: CASTKTGSFALREKLFF. The chain combines TRBV7-9 with TRBJ1-4, with D tentatively TRBD1 (6 bases). Trimming removed 7 bases at V and 8 bases at J, with 26 bases between. The CDR3 contains 17 residues. From germline, CDR1 is SEHNR and CDR2 FQNEAQ (reference sequence).

This clonotype was picked up a small number of times. The chain has TRBV6-5 and TRBJ2-1; either TRBD1 or TRBD2 may supply D (5 bases each). The CDR3 sequence is 16 residues long. V gave up 0 bases and J gave up 3 bases, with 12 bases separating them. Germline-derived CDR1 and CDR2 are MNHEY and SVGAGI. The CDR3 reads CASSYSRDGHYNEQFF. CDR3 in DNA: TGTGCCAGCAGTTACTCCCGGGACGGGCACTACAATGAGCAGTTCTTC.

This clonotype was seen just once. This rearrangement joins TRBV7-6 to TRBJ2-7; unclear D gene. CDR3 length equals 13 residues. V was clipped by 2 bases and J by 5 bases, with 10 bases between them. Germline V gene lookup returns CDR1 SGHVS and CDR2 FNYEAQ. CDR3 loop: CASSLCLGNEQYV. The CDR3 nucleotides are TGTGCCAGCAGCTTATGCCTAGGGAACGAGCAGTACGTC.

V gene TRBV6-5 combines with J gene TRBJ2-2; either TRBD1 or TRBD2 may fit D (5 bases each). V gave up 6 bases and J gave up 0 bases, with 14 bases separating them. Germline V gene lookup returns CDR1 MNHEY and CDR2 SVGAGI. This CDR3 is 16 amino acids long. CDR3 DNA sequence: TGTGCCAGCAGAGTCTGGGACGGATCGAACACCGGGGAGCTGTTTTTT. Protein: CASRVWDGSNTGELFF.

This clonotype turned up a few times. The J gene is TRBJ2-5, the V gene TRBV7-9; TRBD2 matches at 14 bases. CDR1 is SEHNR and CDR2 is FQNEAQ in the germline V gene (reference sequence). Trimming took 1 base from V and 1 from J; bases not matched to a gene: 2. The CDR3 is 17 amino acids. In DNA form, the CDR3 reads TGTGCCAGCAGCTTAGGGACTAGCGGGGGGCCCCAAGAGACCCAGTACTTC. Its protein product is CASSLGTSGGPQETQYF.

The J gene is TRBJ2-1, the V gene TRBV6-1; 16 bases agree with TRBD2. The CDR3 has 20 residues. CDR1 is MNHNS, CDR2 SASEGT, per germline. V shed 6 bases and J 2 bases; nucleotides not matched to a gene: 13. CDR3 DNA sequence: TGTGCCAGCAGCGCTACCGCCGGGACTAGCGGGGGGGCCGCCTACAATGAGCAGTTCTTC. Its translation is CASSATAGTSGGAAYNEQFF.

Of note for this clonotype: One junction end disagrees with the germline gene, perhaps due to a read error. J is TRBJ1-1 and V is TRBV4-3; D unclear. CDR3 length: 15 residues. In germline, CDR1 is LGHNA, CDR2 YSLEER. Here the CDR3 reads CTSSQGGRKNTEAFF. Written as DNA, the CDR3 is TGCACCAGCAGCCAAGGCGGACGGAAGAACACTGAAGCTTTCTTT.

The chain combines TRBV29-1 with TRBJ1-1, with no clear D. Germline V gene sequence: CDR1 SQVTM, CDR2 ANQGSEA. The CDR3 totals 11 residues. V was pared by 7 bases and J by 8 bases, with 14 bases between. The DNA of the CDR3 is TGCAGCGCCGTAGGTGAGGAAGAAGCTTTCTTT. It yields the protein CSAVGEEEAFF.

The rearrangement joins TRBV9 to TRBJ1-1; D unclear. The CDR3 loop spans 12 amino acids. Trimming left V 3 bases short and J 3 bases short, with 6 bases between. Germline values: CDR1 SGDLS, CDR2 YYNGEE. The CDR3 DNA sequence: TGTGCCAGCAGCGCCGAGGACACTGAAGCTTTCTTT. It encodes CASSAEDTEAFF.

A few counts support this clonotype. This sequence joins TRBV2 and TRBJ2-2; 8 positions agree with TRBD1. The germline CDR1 and CDR2 sequences are SNHLY and FYNNEI. The J segment lost 0 bases and the V segment lost 4 bases, leaving 7 bases of the junction unmatched. The CDR3 sequence is 17 residues long. DNA of the CDR3: TGTGCCAGCAGTGGATCCCGGACAGGGCCGAACACCGGGGAGCTGTTTTTT. Amino acids: CASSGSRTGPNTGELFF.

This clonotype was detected a few times. The chain combines TRBV28 with TRBJ2-1, with D possibly matching TRBD2 (5 bases). The CDR3 sequence is 16 residues long. Per the germline V gene, CDR1 is MDHEN and CDR2 is SYDVKM. With 6 bases removed from V and 7 bases from J, the gap between germline ends came to 22 bases. CDR3 amino acids: CASRRGSRDSFNEQFF. The DNA for the CDR3 is TGTGCCAGCAGGCGCGGGTCGAGGGATAGTTTTAATGAGCAGTTCTTC.

The V gene is TRBV7-9, the J gene TRBJ2-5; maybe TRBD2 (5 bases). CDR3 length equals 17 residues. Germline V gene lookup returns CDR1 SEHNR and CDR2 FQNEAQ (reference sequence). With 4 bases removed from V and 5 bases from J, the gap between germline ends came to 23 bases. This CDR3 is CASSWLPGSGNLETQYF. In DNA, the CDR3 is TGTGCCAGCAGCTGGCTCCCGGGATCGGGGAATTTGGAGACCCAGTACTTC.

This clonotype was counted ten times or more. This rearrangement joins TRBV6-2 or TRBV6-3 to TRBJ2-1; 8 nucleotides line up with TRBD2. Germline V lookup: CDR1 MNHEY, CDR2 SVGEGT. Losses at the gene ends were 2 bases for V and 7 bases for J; bases not matched to a gene: 4. The CDR3 is made up of 14 amino acids. CDR3 residues: CASSYGTSWNEQFF. CDR3 DNA: TGTGCCAGCAGTTACGGGACTAGTTGGAATGAGCAGTTCTTC.

Only a few counts were recorded for this clonotype. The gene calls are TRBV7-9 and TRBJ2-3, with a weak D call TRBD2 (5 bases). The germline CDR1 and CDR2 sequences are SEHNR and FQNEAQ (reference sequence). V dropped 5 bases and J dropped 12 bases, with 12 bases sitting between them. The CDR3 contains 11 residues. The CDR3 DNA sequence: TGTGCCAGCAGCACACGGGGTATCCAGTATTTT. Translation gives CASSTRGIQYF.

This clonotype was detected only a few times. The J gene is TRBJ1-5, the V gene TRBV2; TRBD1 might be the D (6 bases). The CDR3 is 18 amino acids. V lost 3 bases and J 5 bases, leaving 23 bases between the germline ends. CDR1 SNHLY and CDR2 FYNNEI come from the germline V gene. CDR3 bases: TGTGCCAGCAGTGACAACGAGGACAGAAAATTAAGGCATCAGCCCCAGCATTTT. Its protein product is CASSDNEDRKLRHQPQHF.

The chain has TRBV29-1 and TRBJ1-2; no clear D. The V end was cut by 2 bases, the J end by 6 bases, with 4 bases between. The germline V gene has CDR1 SQVTM and CDR2 ANQGSEA. The CDR3 runs 10 residues. DNA of the CDR3: TGCAGCGTTGAAAACAATGGCTACACCTTC. Protein product: CSVENNGYTF. The complete variable domain, with remaining parts taken from reference TRBV29-1 and TRBJ1-2, reads SAVISQKPSRDICQRGTSLTIQCQVDSQVTMMFWYRQQPGQSLTLIATANQGSEATYESGFVIDKFPISRPNLTFSTLTVSNMSPEDSSIYLCSVENNGYTFGSGTRLTVV.

The CDR3 is CASSSGRLGQYV. CDR3 nucleotides: TGTGCCAGCAGCTCAGGGCGGCTAGGGCAGTACGTC. This chain uses TRBV5-6 with TRBJ2-7; TRBD1 might be the D (5 bases). Germline CDR1 SGHDT, CDR2 YYEEEE. V dropped 3 bases and J dropped 9 bases, with 13 bases sitting between them. CDR3 length: 12 amino acids.

This clonotype has a handful of counts. The gene calls are TRBV2 and TRBJ2-2, with TRBD2 as a possible D gene (5 bases). The CDR3 consists of 15 residues. Germline assignment: CDR1 SNHLY and CDR2 FYNNEI. Trimming took 6 bases from V and 1 from J, leaving 12 bases between them. The CDR3 region is CASRPGRGNTGELFF. The CDR3 nucleotides are TGTGCCAGCAGGCCAGGTCGGGGGAACACCGGGGAGCTGTTTTTT.

The chain has TRBV4-3 and TRBJ1-4; D not certain. This CDR3 comprises 17 residues. Germline V gives CDR1 LGHNA, CDR2 YSLEER. Trimming cost V 0 bases and J 0 bases, with 11 bases left between them. The CDR3, as DNA: TGCGCCAGCAGCCAAGATGAGAGGGATTCAACTAATGAAAAACTGTTTTTT. Amino acid sequence: CASSQDERDSTNEKLFF.

V and J are TRBV6-1 and TRBJ2-2; 8 bases fit TRBD2. The CDR3 length is 14 residues. The V and J ends lost 8 bases and 6 bases, in that order; junction bases with no gene match: 8. Germline CDR1 MNHNS, CDR2 SASEGT. For the CDR3, the DNA is TGTGCCAGCGCGGAGGCTAGCGGGCCCGGGGAGCTGTTTTTT. Protein product: CASAEASGPGELFF.

The chain joins TRBV7-9 to TRBJ1-2, with D perhaps TRBD1 (6 bases). Per germline, CDR1 SEHNR and CDR2 FQNEAQ (reference sequence). V shed 5 bases and J shed 2 bases, with 12 bases lying between them. CDR3 length: 14 residues. DNA for the CDR3: TGTGCCAGCAGCGCTACCGGGACAAACTATGGCTACACCTTC. It translates to CASSATGTNYGYTF.

The rearrangement joins TRBV20-1 to TRBJ2-3; 10 positions match TRBD2. The ends lost 5 bases at V and 5 bases at J; junction bases unmatched: 13. The CDR3 has 16 amino acids. CDR1 is DFQATT, CDR2 SNEGSKA, per germline (reference sequence). The CDR3 protein is CSAERAGGPFVDTQYF. CDR3 in DNA: TGCAGTGCTGAGAGAGCGGGGGGGCCATTTGTAGATACGCAGTATTTT.

This clonotype was recorded a few times. The CDR3 DNA follows: TGTGCCAGCAGCGTTGGGGACAGATACAATGAGCAGTTCTTC. Translation gives CASSVGDRYNEQFF. The chain uses TRBV14 and TRBJ2-1, with 7 positions matching TRBD1. V dropped 5 bases and J dropped 4; count of bases not matched to a gene: 5. Germline assignment: CDR1 SGHDN and CDR2 FVKESK. There are 14 residues in the CDR3.

The chain joins TRBV10-3 to TRBJ2-3; 9 nucleotides line up with TRBD2. Germline V gene data show CDR1 as ENHRY and CDR2 as SYGVKD. This CDR3 is 16 amino acids long. The J segment lost 6 bases and the V segment lost 4 bases, leaving 11 bases of the junction unmatched. CDR3: CAISGSIDSGGDTQYF. CDR3 nucleotide sequence: TGTGCCATCAGTGGCAGCATTGATAGCGGGGGTGATACGCAGTATTTT.

This clonotype was counted between two and nine times. The chain uses TRBV6-5 and TRBJ2-2; TRBD1 or TRBD2 may be the D gene (5 bases each). V shed 4 bases and J shed 2 bases, with 11 bases lying between them. The CDR3 covers 15 residues. The germline CDR1 and CDR2 sequences are MNHEY and SVGAGI. In nucleotides, the CDR3 is TGTGCCAGCAGTTCGATCAGGGACAACACCGGGGAGCTGTTTTTT. Protein product: CASSSIRDNTGELFF.

For this clonotype: Sequence at one end of the junction differs from germline and may be a read error. This chain joins TRBV12-3 or TRBV12-4 and TRBJ1-6; no reliable D call. The CDR3 is 15 amino acids. CDR3: CASSFGQVYSSPLHF. CDR3 coding DNA: TGTGCCAGCAGTTTTGGCCAGGTCTATAGTTCACCCCTCCACTTT.